The present TCR beta chain was sequenced within a study of T-cell memory formation after mild COVID-19. Constant-segment-primed 5'RACE gave TCR alpha and TCR beta cDNA libraries with sample barcodes and UMIs. Each CDR3 protein is one row after TCRdb ran MiXCR on the 5' RACE reads. The table includes around 150,000 distinct CDR3 sequences, around a third detected once. This clonotype was recorded a few times. Sequencing was done on a sample of PBMCs or a T cell subset sorted from them (not recorded which). The TCR comes from an adult woman who had mild COVID-19 (a few samples of this study predate the infection). Cell type and time point are not known.

CDR3 bases: TGTGCCAGCAGGGGGGACAGAATCTCCTACGAGCAGTACTTC. Translation: CASRGDRISYEQYF. The genes are TRBV2 and TRBJ2-7; TRBD1 matches 7 bases. CDR1 and CDR2 from the germline V gene are SNHLY and FYNNEI. The V and J ends lost 6 bases and 0 bases, in that order; junction bases with no gene match: 5. This CDR3 comprises 14 residues.